A selection of T cell receptor beta chains follows, all from one sample in a study of CD8 T cells in ankylosing spondylitis. One entry per CDR3 protein, called by TCRdb with MiXCR from the 5' RACE reads. The repertoire includes around 130,000 distinct CDR3 sequences, around 9% of them detected once, and 3% to 4% sits in the top ten. Sequenced material: blood, either unsorted or a sorted T cell fraction (not recorded which). These receptors originate from a male donor with ankylosing spondylitis or in good health (not recorded which). The CDR3 runs from the conserved cysteine through the conserved F or W.

J gene: TRBJ2-3; V gene: TRBV12-3/TRBV12-4; CDR3 protein: CASSFKIDTQYF
J gene: TRBJ2-1; V gene: TRBV5-1; CDR3 protein: CASSLAPGRNDLNNEQFF
J gene: TRBJ2-5; V gene: TRBV10-3; CDR3 protein: CAISELAGGQETQYF
J gene: TRBJ2-7; V gene: TRBV5-1; CDR3 protein: CASSSMVMGQGPSREQYF
J gene: TRBJ1-6; V gene: TRBV20-1; CDR3 protein: CSARDRGRVFRNSPLHF
J gene: TRBJ1-2; V gene: TRBV5-1; CDR3 protein: CASSLAVTGYGYTF
J gene: TRBJ2-2; V gene: TRBV12-3/TRBV12-4; CDR3 protein: CASSITRGAGELFF
J gene: TRBJ2-5; V gene: TRBV4-1; CDR3 protein: CASSQGSGAETQYF
J gene: TRBJ2-7; V gene: TRBV20-1; CDR3 protein: CSARGQAGGLGRYEQYF
J gene: TRBJ2-3; V gene: TRBV29-1; CDR3 protein: CSVAASTSTDTQYF
J gene: TRBJ2-1; V gene: TRBV12-3/TRBV12-4; CDR3 protein: CASRLGLSRYNEQFF
J gene: TRBJ2-7; V gene: TRBV7-2; CDR3 protein: CASSSGPREVYEQYF
J gene: TRBJ2-3; V gene: TRBV21-1; CDR3 protein: CASSTGQGNITDTQYF
J gene: TRBJ2-3; V gene: TRBV5-1; CDR3 protein: CASSIRGIADTQYF
J gene: TRBJ2-2; V gene: TRBV7-9; CDR3 protein: CASGTGLAGLNTGELFF